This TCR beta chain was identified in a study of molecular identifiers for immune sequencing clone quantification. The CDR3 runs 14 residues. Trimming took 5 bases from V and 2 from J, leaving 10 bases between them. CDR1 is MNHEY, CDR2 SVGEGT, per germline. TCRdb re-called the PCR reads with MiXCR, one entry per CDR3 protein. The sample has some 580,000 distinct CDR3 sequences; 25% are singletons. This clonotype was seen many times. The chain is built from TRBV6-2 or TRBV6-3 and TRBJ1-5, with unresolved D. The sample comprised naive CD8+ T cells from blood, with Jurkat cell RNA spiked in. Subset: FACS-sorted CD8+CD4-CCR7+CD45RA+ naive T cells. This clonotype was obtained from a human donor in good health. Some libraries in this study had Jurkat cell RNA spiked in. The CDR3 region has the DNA TGTGCCAGCAGTGAAGGCGTCGGCAATCAGCCCCAGCATTTT. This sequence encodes CASSEGVGNQPQHF.